Listed here are 15 T cell receptor beta chains from one sample, sequenced in a study of shared clonotypes between healthy human individuals. Assay: immunoSEQ multiplex PCR; the TCRdb copy retains only in-frame clones and omits some. The sample includes 650,000 to 800,000 clones, around 77% of them seen just once. The sequenced sample consisted of memory CD4+ T cells sorted from blood. The subset: CD45RA-negative fraction. The receptors stem from a woman aged 25 to 39 in good health.

V and J are TRBV4-2 and TRBJ1-5; a weak D match, TRBD1 (6 bases). With 1 base removed from V and 1 base from J, the gap between germline ends came to 8 bases. CDR1 and CDR2 from the germline V gene are LGHNA and YNFKEQ. The CDR3 spans 15 residues. CDR3 coding DNA: TGTGCCAGCAGCCAAGCAGGGGTGAGCAATCAGCCCCAGCATTTT. Its translation is CASSQAGVSNQPQHF.

This chain connects TRBV19 to TRBJ2-3, with D perhaps TRBD1 (5 bases). CDR1 and CDR2 from the germline V gene are LNHDA and SQIVND (reference sequence). Between the trimmed V and J ends, which lost 1 base and 4 bases, there was a span of 12 bases. The CDR3 contains 15 residues. The CDR3 here is CASSIVGAAADTQYF. For the CDR3, the DNA is TGTGCCAGTAGTATAGTAGGGGCAGCTGCAGATACGCAGTATTTT.

The sample holds a few counts of this clone. The chain employs TRBV5-1 and TRBJ1-3, with a possible D match to TRBD1 (6 bases). There are 15 residues in the CDR3. The V and J ends lost 2 bases and 4 bases respectively, with 13 bases between them. Germline V gene lookup returns CDR1 SGHRS and CDR2 YFSETQ. The CDR3, as DNA: TGCGCCAGCAGCTTACAGGGTTCTGAGGGAAACACCATATATTTT. This codes for CASSLQGSEGNTIYF.

This clone is a singleton in its sample. The gene calls are TRBV6-1 and TRBJ1-2, with D possibly TRBD1 on 5 matching bases. V lost 8 bases, J lost 14 bases, and 18 bases lay in between. The CDR3 contains 11 residues. Looked up from germline, CDR1 is MNHNS and CDR2 is SASEGT. CDR3 sequence: CASGTGGLGTF. The CDR3 DNA is TGTGCCAGCGGGACGGGTGGGCTTGGAACCTTC.

The chain couples TRBV18 to TRBJ2-3; 8 bases are shared with TRBD1. The J segment lost 2 bases and the V segment lost 8 bases, leaving 9 bases of the junction unmatched. The CDR3 is 15 residues long. The germline V gene has CDR1 KGHSH and CDR2 LQKENI. The CDR3 reads CASARTGINTDTQYF. The CDR3 DNA sequence: TGTGCCAGCGCGAGGACAGGGATTAACACAGATACGCAGTATTTT.

The chain joins TRBV7-2 to TRBJ2-1, with D tentatively TRBD2 (5 bases). Germline CDR1 is SGHTA and CDR2 is FQGNSA. The CDR3 consists of 12 residues. The V and J ends lost 3 bases and 6 bases respectively, with 6 bases between them. The CDR3 DNA sequence: TGTGCCAGCAGCTTCCGGGGCAATGAGCAGTTCTTC. Translated, it gives CASSFRGNEQFF. Filled out from reference TRBV7-2 and TRBJ2-1, the complete variable domain reads GAGVSQSPSNKVTEKGKDVELRCDPISGHTALYWYRQSLGQGLEFLIYFQGNSAPDKSGLPSDRFSAERTGGSVSTLTIQRTQQEDSAVYLCASSFRGNEQFFGPGTRLTVL.

The rearrangement uses TRBV7-2 and TRBJ2-1; no definite D call. Germline V gene sequence: CDR1 SGHTA, CDR2 FQGNSA. Trimming pared 1 base from V and 1 base from J, leaving 8 bases between. The CDR3 covers 15 residues. The CDR3 spells CASSLELLSYNEQFF. CDR3 nucleotides: TGTGCCAGCAGCTTAGAGCTACTATCCTACAATGAGCAGTTCTTC.

This chain links TRBV19 with TRBJ2-1, with 7 bases aligning to TRBD2. V gave up 4 bases and J gave up 12 bases; unmatched junction bases: 12. CDR1 and CDR2 (germline): LNHDA, SQIVND (reference sequence). This CDR3 region has 14 residues. The chain's CDR3 is CASSNLRTRDPQFF. CDR3 bases: TGTGCCAGTAGTAACCTCCGGACTAGGGATCCGCAGTTCTTC.

A word on this clone: The junction and the germline gene differ at one end; a read error may be behind it. CDR3: CASSRSSGASDEQYF. For the CDR3, the DNA is TGTGCCAGCAGCCGATCTAGCGGAGCCTCCGACGAGCAGTACTTC. The gene calls are TRBV4-2 and TRBJ2-7, with 7 positions matching TRBD2. The CDR3 contains 15 residues. Germline CDR1 reads LGHNA; CDR2 reads YNFKEQ.

CDR3 amino acids: CASIEGHETQYF. The CDR3 nucleotides are TGTGCCAGCATTGAGGGTCACGAGACCCAGTACTTC. The rearrangement joins TRBV6-6 to TRBJ2-5; possibly TRBD2 for D (5 bases). Trimming cost V 7 bases and J 5 bases, with 11 bases left between them. This CDR3 region has 12 residues. Germline loops: CDR1 MNHNY, CDR2 SVGAGI (reference sequence).

This clone was seen just once. The chain has TRBV9 and TRBJ2-1; either TRBD1 or TRBD2 may supply D (6 bases each). The germline gives CDR1 SGDLS, CDR2 YYNGEE. CDR3 length: 14 amino acids. Trimming stripped 4 bases from V and 10 bases from J, with 18 bases between. The CDR3 spells CASSPGPGAREQFF. DNA for the CDR3: TGTGCCAGCAGCCCGGGTCCGGGGGCACGGGAGCAGTTCTTC.

The CDR3 protein is CASSMAAGLMNTGELFF. For the CDR3, the DNA is TGTGCCAGTAGTATGGCGGCGGGACTAATGAACACCGGGGAGCTGTTTTTT. This rearrangement joins TRBV19 to TRBJ2-2; 7 nucleotides align to TRBD2. With 3 bases clipped from V and 1 base from J, the junction kept 8 bases outside the gene matches. Germline assignment: CDR1 LNHDA and CDR2 SQIVND (reference sequence). The CDR3 consists of 17 residues.

The chain uses TRBV27 and TRBJ1-1, with TRBD1 matching 7 bases. Germline V CDR1 and CDR2: MNHEY, SMNVEV (reference sequence). The CDR3 extends over 18 amino acids. The V and J ends lost 6 bases and 3 bases, in that order; junction bases with no gene match: 19. CDR3 sequence reads: CASRRPGTVSRGDTEAFF. In DNA form, the CDR3 reads TGTGCCAGCAGACGACCTGGGACAGTCTCAAGAGGAGACACTGAAGCTTTCTTT.

The chain employs TRBV29-1 and TRBJ2-5; 10 positions match TRBD2. The CDR3 totals 15 residues. Germline trimming cut 5 bases from V and 5 bases from J; bases unmatched to any gene: 11. CDR1 and CDR2 from the germline V gene are SQVTM and ANQGSEA. The CDR3 loop is CSVHKREGARETQYF. The CDR3 coding sequence is TGCAGCGTTCATAAGCGGGAGGGGGCCAGGGAGACCCAGTACTTC.

At least ten counts were recorded for this clone. Other DNA sequences in the same sample also yield this CDR3. The chain couples TRBV5-4 to TRBJ2-7; 8 bases align to TRBD1. CDR3 length: 13 amino acids. The V segment lost 1 base and the J segment 4 bases; nucleotides outside the gene matches: 1. The germline V gene has CDR1 SGHNT and CDR2 YYREEE (reference sequence). CDR3 region: CASSLQGAYEQYF. The CDR3 coding sequence is TGTGCCAGCAGCTTGCAGGGGGCGTACGAGCAGTACTTC.